This TCR beta chain is from a study of Graves' ophthalmopathy and Graves' hyperthyroidism. Background on the study: No progression to ophthalmopathy over 18 months defined stable hyperthyroidism. Study findings and constraints: Most clonotypes expanded in thyroid above 0.001 frequency were present in blood too. The model's prediction of ophthalmopathy progression had 70.59% sensitivity and roughly 72% specificity.

At least ten counts were recorded for this clonotype. Antigen unknown. Amplified TCR beta CDR3 regions were obtained using RNA transcripts as template. HTBI-primed RT-PCR formed the first round, and a multiplex PCR formed the second. TCRdb reprocessed the multiplex PCR reads via MiXCR and lists one record per CDR3 protein. The data contain over a million distinct CDR3 sequences, approximately 35% of them singletons. Reliance was placed on clinical symptoms, serum thyroxine, TRAb, thyroid ultrasound and orbital computed tomography for diagnosis. There are 16 residues in the CDR3. Germline V gene data show CDR1 as SGHTA and CDR2 as FQGNSA. V dropped 1 base and J dropped 0 bases, with 7 bases sitting between them.

This chain connects TRBV7-2 to TRBJ1-6; no clear D. Specimen: peripheral blood or thyroid tissue (not recorded which). This clonotype was obtained from an adult man with Graves' hyperthyroidism. Here the CDR3 DNA reads TGTGCCAGCAGCTTAGACCAAAGCTCCTATAATTCACCCCTCCACTTT. Amino acid sequence: CASSLDQSSYNSPLHF.